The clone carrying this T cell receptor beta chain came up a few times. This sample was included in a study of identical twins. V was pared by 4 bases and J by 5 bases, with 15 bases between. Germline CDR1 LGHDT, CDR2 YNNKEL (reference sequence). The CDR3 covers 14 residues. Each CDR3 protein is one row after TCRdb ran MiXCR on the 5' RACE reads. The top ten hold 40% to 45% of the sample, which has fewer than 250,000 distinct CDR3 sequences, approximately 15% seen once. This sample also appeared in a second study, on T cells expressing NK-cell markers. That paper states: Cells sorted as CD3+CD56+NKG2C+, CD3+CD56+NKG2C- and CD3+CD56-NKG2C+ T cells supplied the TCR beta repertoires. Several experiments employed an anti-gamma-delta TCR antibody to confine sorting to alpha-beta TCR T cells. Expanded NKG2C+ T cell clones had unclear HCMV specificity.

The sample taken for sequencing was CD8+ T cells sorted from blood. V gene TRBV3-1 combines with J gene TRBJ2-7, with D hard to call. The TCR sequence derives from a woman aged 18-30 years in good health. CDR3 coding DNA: TGTGCCAGCAGCCCGAGGACCCTACGGGACGAGCAGTACTTC. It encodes CASSPRTLRDEQYF.